Following are 24 T cell receptor beta chains from one sample sequenced in a study of cytomegalovirus exposure and HLA in healthy donors (dated by TCRdb to 2016 to 2017). The receptor library was made with the immunoSEQ multiplex PCR assay. The multiplex PCR relied on a mix of 60 forward primers for TCR Vbeta segments and 13 reverse primers for TCR Jbeta segments. Drawn from immuneACCESS, this table holds only the in-frame rearrangements with V and J called that TCRdb kept. Clones are partly lost; checked studies trace under half to an unresolved V gene and leave the rest unexplained. The sample has fewer than 150,000 clones on record, roughly 83% of them singletons. The top ten hold roughly 4.2% of the sample. Sequenced: PBMCs. These receptors came from a man aged 35 to 55 in good health and CMV-seropositive.

J is TRBJ2-1 and V is TRBV4-3; no definite D call. CDR1 and CDR2 (germline): LGHNA, YSLEER. V dropped 4 bases and J dropped 0 bases, with 7 bases sitting between them. The CDR3 covers 14 residues. In DNA form, the CDR3 reads TGCGCCAGCAGCCGTCGAGGCTCCTACAATGAGCAGTTCTTC. Amino acids: CASSRRGSYNEQFF.

The chain carries TRBV4-3 and TRBJ1-6, with a weak D call TRBD1 (6 bases). This CDR3 contains 19 residues. Germline assignment: CDR1 LGHNA and CDR2 YSLEER. The V gene lost 2 bases and the J gene lost 5 bases, with 22 bases spanning the gap. The CDR3 nucleotides are TGCGCCAGCAGCCAAAGAGTTGGGGGCGGCAACTTAGATAATTCACCCCTCCACTTT. It is translated as CASSQRVGGGNLDNSPLHF.

The CDR3 bases are TGTGCCAGCTCGAGGGGACAGTCCCAGGTCAATGAGCAGTTCTTC. It yields the protein CASSRGQSQVNEQFF. This chain uses TRBV2 with TRBJ2-1; TRBD1 matches 7 bases. Germline-derived CDR1 and CDR2 are SNHLY and FYNNEI. CDR3 size: 15 residues. V gave up 8 bases and J gave up 6 bases; unmatched junction bases: 13.

The J gene is TRBJ1-1, the V gene TRBV30; TRBD1 agrees at 10 bases. CDR3 size: 14 residues. The germline V gene has CDR1 GTSNPN and CDR2 SVGIG (reference sequence). The V and J ends lost 2 bases and 5 bases, in that order; junction bases with no gene match: 5. CDR3 loop: CAWSMTGGWTEAFF. The CDR3 DNA reads TGTGCCTGGAGTATGACAGGGGGCTGGACTGAAGCTTTCTTT.

The CDR3 loop reads CASSVEFFRNREIRGSNQPQHF. In DNA form, the CDR3 reads TGTGCCAGCAGCGTAGAATTCTTTCGGAACAGGGAAATTAGAGGTAGCAATCAGCCCCAGCATTTT. The chain has TRBV9 and TRBJ1-5; TRBD1 is a possible D gene (6 bases). Trimming pared 0 bases from V and 0 bases from J, leaving 28 bases between. The CDR3 extends over 22 amino acids. From germline, CDR1 is SGDLS and CDR2 YYNGEE.

The chain links TRBV27 to TRBJ1-2; 7 bases are shared with TRBD1. Losses at the gene ends were 5 bases for V and 4 bases for J; bases not matched to a gene: 7. CDR3 length equals 14 residues. Germline V gene sequence: CDR1 MNHEY, CDR2 SMNVEV (reference sequence). In DNA form, the CDR3 reads TGTGCCAGCAGTCCCCGGACAGGACCCTATGGCTACACCTTC. It specifies CASSPRTGPYGYTF.

V and J are TRBV5-1 and TRBJ1-2; D gene ambiguous. This CDR3 contains 13 residues. Germline-derived CDR1 and CDR2 are SGHRS and YFSETQ. The V gene lost 6 bases and the J gene lost 10 bases, with 19 bases spanning the gap. CDR3 loop: CASTVTGSSTYTF. CDR3 DNA sequence: TGCGCCAGCACGGTGACGGGGTCGTCCACCTACACCTTC.

This chain links TRBV7-8 with TRBJ2-1; a weak D match, TRBD2 (6 bases). The V gene lost 5 bases and the J gene lost 1 base, with 12 bases spanning the gap. CDR1 and CDR2 (germline): SGHVS, FQNEAQ. This CDR3 comprises 15 residues. In DNA form, the CDR3 reads TGTGCCAGCAGCCTACGGCGGGATTCCTACAATGAGCAGTTCTTC. It yields the protein CASSLRRDSYNEQFF.

The V call is TRBV27, the J call TRBJ1-2, with TRBD1 matching over 9 bases. CDR3 size: 16 residues. Trimming removed 5 bases from V and 4 bases from J; junction bases left unmatched: 11. Germline-derived CDR1 and CDR2 are MNHEY and SMNVEV (reference sequence). Here the CDR3 reads CASSLGPGQGLYGYTF. The CDR3 bases are TGTGCCAGCAGTCTGGGACCGGGACAGGGCCTCTATGGCTACACCTTC.

This clone was recorded once. CDR3 sequence reads: CASSQGYGTEAFF. CDR3 DNA: TGTGCCAGCTCACAGGGGTATGGCACTGAAGCTTTCTTT. The chain joins TRBV18 to TRBJ1-1; TRBD1 might be the D (5 bases). This CDR3 spans 13 amino acids. V was clipped by 4 bases and J by 4 bases, with 10 bases between them. Germline V lookup: CDR1 KGHSH, CDR2 LQKENI.

The chain uses TRBV5-1 and TRBJ2-1, with 7 bases lining up with TRBD1. The J segment lost 7 bases and the V segment lost 2 bases, leaving 6 bases of the junction unmatched. The V gene's germline CDR1 is SGHRS and CDR2 YFSETQ. The CDR3 has 14 amino acids. The CDR3, as DNA: TGCGCCAGCAGCTTTTGGCAGGGGGAGAATGAGCAGTTCTTC. Translation gives CASSFWQGENEQFF.

The chain uses TRBV10-3 and TRBJ2-5; D may be TRBD1 (5 bases). Germline loops: CDR1 ENHRY, CDR2 SYGVKD. The CDR3 consists of 11 residues. With 7 bases removed from V and 5 bases from J, the gap between germline ends came to 8 bases. The CDR3 nucleotides are TGTGCCATCAAAAAGGGGGAGACCCAGTACTTC. This translates into CAIKKGETQYF.

J is TRBJ1-2 and V is TRBV7-6, with 7 positions matching TRBD1. With 5 bases clipped from V and 4 bases from J, the junction kept 7 bases outside the gene matches. The CDR3 is made up of 14 amino acids. The germline V gene encodes CDR1 SGHVS and CDR2 FNYEAQ. In DNA form, the CDR3 reads TGTGCCAGCAGCGCAGGGACAGCCAGCTATGGCTACACCTTC. Translating it yields CASSAGTASYGYTF.

The rearrangement uses TRBV2 and TRBJ2-2, with D perhaps matching TRBD1 (5 bases). V was clipped by 5 bases and J by 2 bases, with 9 bases between them. The germline gives CDR1 SNHLY, CDR2 FYNNEI. The length of the CDR3 is 14 residues. The CDR3 DNA follows: TGTGCCAGCAGTCCCAGGACAAACACCGGGGAGCTGTTTTTT. This codes for CASSPRTNTGELFF.

The CDR3 region has the DNA TGCGCCAGCAGCATTTCCTCCGGGACAGGGGCCTACGAGCAGTACTTC. Its protein product is CASSISSGTGAYEQYF. V gene TRBV5-1 combines with J gene TRBJ2-7; TRBD1 aligns across 10 bases. This CDR3 spans 16 amino acids. V dropped 4 bases and J dropped 2; count of bases not matched to a gene: 9. CDR1 and CDR2 from the germline V gene are SGHRS and YFSETQ.

V is TRBV10-2 and J is TRBJ2-7, with a weak D call TRBD2 (6 bases). The germline V gene has CDR1 WSHSY and CDR2 SAAADI. Trimming stripped 3 bases from V and 7 bases from J, with 22 bases between. The CDR3 spans 16 residues. The CDR3 loop is CASSDRGRGKLWEQYF. The CDR3, as DNA: TGCGCCAGCAGTGACCGGGGGAGAGGTAAATTGTGGGAGCAGTACTTC.

The J gene is TRBJ1-2, the V gene TRBV7-9; 8 bases line up with TRBD1. V shed 0 bases, J shed 4 bases, and the junction held 10 bases outside the gene matches. The germline gives CDR1 SEHNR, CDR2 FQNEAQ (reference sequence). This CDR3 has 17 amino acids. The DNA of the CDR3 is TGTGCCAGCAGCTTAGCGTTGGGGACAGGACTACGCTATGGCTACACCTTC. Amino acid sequence: CASSLALGTGLRYGYTF.

This chain joins TRBV18 and TRBJ2-5, with D tentatively TRBD1 (6 bases). Germline V gene data show CDR1 as KGHSH and CDR2 as LQKENI. Deletions cut 4 bases from V and 2 bases from J, with 14 bases between. The CDR3 is 15 residues long. In DNA, the CDR3 is TGTGCCAGCTCACGGGATGGGGGCCCGCAAGAGACCCAGTACTTC. It yields the protein CASSRDGGPQETQYF.

The chain recombines TRBV6-1 with TRBJ1-2; the D gene is possibly TRBD1 (5 bases). The V gene's germline CDR1 is MNHNS and CDR2 SASEGT. CDR3 length equals 13 residues. The V and J ends lost 6 bases and 1 base respectively, with 9 bases between them. CDR3: CASRPTVNYGYTF. The CDR3 DNA reads as TGTGCCAGCAGGCCGACAGTTAACTATGGCTACACCTTC.

The gene calls are TRBV6-1 and TRBJ2-3; D is unclear. CDR3 length equals 14 residues. V was shortened by 6 bases and J by 4 bases, with 14 bases between the two germline ends. Germline V CDR1 and CDR2: MNHNS, SASEGT. In nucleotides, the CDR3 is TGTGCCAGCAGGAGGAACTGGAATTCAGATACGCAGTATTTT. This encodes CASRRNWNSDTQYF.

This clone has just a few counts. The chain combines TRBV6-1 with TRBJ1-6; 8 bases are a match to TRBD1. After removal of 7 bases from V and 9 bases from J, the junction contained 2 bases not matched to a gene. CDR1 MNHNS and CDR2 SASEGT come from the germline V gene. The CDR3 loop spans 12 amino acids. The CDR3 DNA is TGTGCCAGCAAGACAGGGGTTTCACCCCTCCACTTT. Its protein product is CASKTGVSPLHF.

This rearrangement joins TRBV5-4 to TRBJ2-7; 7 positions match TRBD2. The ends lost 1 base at V and 0 bases at J; junction bases unmatched: 4. The germline V gene has CDR1 SGHNT and CDR2 YYREEE (reference sequence). The CDR3 has 15 residues. CDR3 in amino acids: CASSLRLADSYEQYF. CDR3 bases: TGTGCCAGCAGCTTGAGGCTAGCGGACTCCTACGAGCAGTACTTC. Filled out from reference TRBV5-4 and TRBJ2-7, the complete variable domain reads ETGVTQSPTHLIKTRGQQVTLRCSSQSGHNTVSWYQQALGQGPQFIFQYYREEENGRGNFPPRFSGLQFPNYSSELNVNALELDDSALYLCASSLRLADSYEQYFGPGTRLTVT.

The chain recombines TRBV7-9 with TRBJ1-1; 9 bases agree with TRBD1. V shed 4 bases and J 5 bases; nucleotides not matched to a gene: 8. CDR3 length: 15 residues. Germline CDR1 reads SEHNR; CDR2 reads FQNEAQ (reference sequence). As DNA, the CDR3 is TGTGCCAGCAGCTACCCGGGACAGGGAGGGACTGAAGCTTTCTTT. Translated, it gives CASSYPGQGGTEAFF.

This chain uses TRBV7-2 with TRBJ1-5; 10 bases map to TRBD1. CDR3 length equals 15 residues. The V and J ends lost 5 bases and 6 bases, in that order; junction bases with no gene match: 7. Germline CDR1 SGHTA, CDR2 FQGNSA. The CDR3 sequence is CASSPGQGFTQPQHF. Written as DNA, the CDR3 is TGTGCCAGCAGCCCGGGACAGGGGTTTACTCAGCCCCAGCATTTT. Together with reference TRBV7-2 and TRBJ1-5, the CDR3 gives the full variable domain: GAGVSQSPSNKVTEKGKDVELRCDPISGHTALYWYRQSLGQGLEFLIYFQGNSAPDKSGLPSDRFSAERTGGSVSTLTIQRTQQEDSAVYLCASSPGQGFTQPQHFGDGTRLSIL.